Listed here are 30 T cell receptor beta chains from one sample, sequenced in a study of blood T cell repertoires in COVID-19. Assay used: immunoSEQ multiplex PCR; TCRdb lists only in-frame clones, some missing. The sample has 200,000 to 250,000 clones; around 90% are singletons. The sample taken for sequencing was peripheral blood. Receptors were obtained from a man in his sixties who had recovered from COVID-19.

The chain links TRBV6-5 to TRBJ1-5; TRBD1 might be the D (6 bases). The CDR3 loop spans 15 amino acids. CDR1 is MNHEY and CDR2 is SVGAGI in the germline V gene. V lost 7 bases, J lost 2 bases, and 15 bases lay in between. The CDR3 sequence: CASNQGSRGNQPQHF. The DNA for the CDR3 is TGTGCCAGCAACCAGGGGAGTCGAGGCAATCAGCCCCAGCATTTT.

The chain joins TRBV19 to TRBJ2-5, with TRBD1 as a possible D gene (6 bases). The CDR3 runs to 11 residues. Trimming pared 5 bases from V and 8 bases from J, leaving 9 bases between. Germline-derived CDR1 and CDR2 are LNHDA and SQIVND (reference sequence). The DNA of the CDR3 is TGTGCCAGTAGTTCTGGGACAACCCAGTACTTC. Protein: CASSSGTTQYF.

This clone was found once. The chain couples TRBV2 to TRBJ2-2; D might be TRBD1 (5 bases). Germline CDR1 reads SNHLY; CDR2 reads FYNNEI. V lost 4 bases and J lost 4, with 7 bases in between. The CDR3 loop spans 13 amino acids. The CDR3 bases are TGTGCCAGCAGTGGACAGAGCACCGGGGAGCTGTTTTTT. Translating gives CASSGQSTGELFF.

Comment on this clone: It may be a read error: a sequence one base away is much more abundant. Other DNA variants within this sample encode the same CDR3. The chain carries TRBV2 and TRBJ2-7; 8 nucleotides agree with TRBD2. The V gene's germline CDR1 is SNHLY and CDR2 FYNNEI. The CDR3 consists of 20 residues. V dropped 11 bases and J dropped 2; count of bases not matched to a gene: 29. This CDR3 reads CACGGGSWGGWLPSTYEQYF. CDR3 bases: TGTGCCTGCGGCGGGGGGAGTTGGGGGGGCTGGTTGCCTTCTACCTACGAGCAGTACTTC. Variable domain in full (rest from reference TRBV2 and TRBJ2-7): EPEVTQTPSHQVTQMGQEVILRCVPISNHLYFYWYRQILGQKVEFLVSFYNNEISEKSEIFDDQFSVERPDGSNFTLKIRSTKLEDSAMYFCACGGGSWGGWLPSTYEQYFGPGTRLTVT.

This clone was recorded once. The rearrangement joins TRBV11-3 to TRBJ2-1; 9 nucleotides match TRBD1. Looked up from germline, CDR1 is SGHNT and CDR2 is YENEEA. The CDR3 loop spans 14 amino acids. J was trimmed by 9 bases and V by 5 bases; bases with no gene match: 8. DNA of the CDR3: TGTGCCAGCAGCCCATGGACAGGGGAAACTGAGCAGTTCTTC. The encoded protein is CASSPWTGETEQFF.

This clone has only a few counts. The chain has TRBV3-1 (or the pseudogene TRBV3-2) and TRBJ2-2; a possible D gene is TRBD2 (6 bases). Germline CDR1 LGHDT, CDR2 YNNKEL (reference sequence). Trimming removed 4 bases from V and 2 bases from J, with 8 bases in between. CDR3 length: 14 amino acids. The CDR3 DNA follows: TGTGCCAGCAGCCGGGACTTAAACACCGGGGAGCTGTTTTTT. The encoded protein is CASSRDLNTGELFF.

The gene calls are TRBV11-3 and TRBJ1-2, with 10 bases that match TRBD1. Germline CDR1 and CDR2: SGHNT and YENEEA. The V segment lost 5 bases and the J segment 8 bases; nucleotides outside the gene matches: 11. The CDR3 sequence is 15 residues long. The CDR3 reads CASSEEGTGDLGYTF. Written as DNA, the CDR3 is TGTGCCAGCAGCGAAGAGGGGACAGGGGATTTGGGCTACACCTTC.

CDR3: CAWSVGSGYTKLFF. For the CDR3, the DNA is TGTGCCTGGAGTGTGGGGTCGGGGTATACAAAACTGTTTTTT. The chain joins TRBV30 to TRBJ1-4; D is ambiguous. Germline V gene sequence: CDR1 GTSNPN, CDR2 SVGIG (reference sequence). The CDR3 spans 14 residues. V was shortened by 0 bases and J by 10 bases, with 15 bases between the two germline ends.

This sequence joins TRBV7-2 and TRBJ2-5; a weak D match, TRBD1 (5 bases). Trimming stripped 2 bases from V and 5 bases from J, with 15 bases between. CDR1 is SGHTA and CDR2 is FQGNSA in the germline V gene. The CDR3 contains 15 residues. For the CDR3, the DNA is TGTGCCAGCAGCTTACTTGGCAGGGATAGGGAGACCCAGTACTTC. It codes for CASSLLGRDRETQYF.

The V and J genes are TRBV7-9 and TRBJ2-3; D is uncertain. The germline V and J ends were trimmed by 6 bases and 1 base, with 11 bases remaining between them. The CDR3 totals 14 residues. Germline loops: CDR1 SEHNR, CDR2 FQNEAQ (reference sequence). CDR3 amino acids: CASSLVVGTDTQYF. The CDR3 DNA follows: TGTGCCAGCAGTCTAGTCGTCGGCACAGATACGCAGTATTTT.

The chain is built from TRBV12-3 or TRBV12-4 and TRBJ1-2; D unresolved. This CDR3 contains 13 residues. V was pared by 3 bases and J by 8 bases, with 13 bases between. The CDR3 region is CASSLSQTGGYTF. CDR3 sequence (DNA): TGTGCCAGCAGTTTGTCACAGACGGGGGGCTACACCTTC.

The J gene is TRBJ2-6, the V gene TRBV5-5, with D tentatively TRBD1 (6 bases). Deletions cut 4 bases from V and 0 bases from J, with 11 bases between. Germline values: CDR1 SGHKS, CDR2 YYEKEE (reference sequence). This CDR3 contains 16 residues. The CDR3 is CASSTLDSSGANVLTF. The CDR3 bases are TGTGCCAGCAGCACCTTGGACAGCTCTGGGGCCAACGTCCTGACTTTC.

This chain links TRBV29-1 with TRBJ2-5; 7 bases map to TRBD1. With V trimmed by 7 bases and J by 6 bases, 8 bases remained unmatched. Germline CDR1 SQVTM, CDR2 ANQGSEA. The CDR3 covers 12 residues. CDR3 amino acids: CSAGDSRQTQYF. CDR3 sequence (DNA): TGCAGCGCCGGGGACAGTCGCCAGACCCAGTACTTC.

The DNA for the CDR3 is TGTGCCACCAGCACCAGGGTCGGGGAGCTGTTTTTT. Its translation is CATSTRVGELFF. V gene TRBV15 combines with J gene TRBJ2-2; tentative D call: TRBD1 (5 bases). The CDR3 totals 12 residues. Trimming took 4 bases from V and 7 from J, leaving 7 bases between them. Germline V gives CDR1 LNHNV, CDR2 YYDKDF (reference sequence).

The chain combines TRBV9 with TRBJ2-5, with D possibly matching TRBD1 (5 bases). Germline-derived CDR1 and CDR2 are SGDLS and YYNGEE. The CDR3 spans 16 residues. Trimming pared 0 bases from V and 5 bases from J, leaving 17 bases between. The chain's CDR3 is CASSVGSWGVRETQYF. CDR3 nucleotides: TGTGCCAGCAGCGTAGGATCGTGGGGCGTCCGTGAGACCCAGTACTTC.

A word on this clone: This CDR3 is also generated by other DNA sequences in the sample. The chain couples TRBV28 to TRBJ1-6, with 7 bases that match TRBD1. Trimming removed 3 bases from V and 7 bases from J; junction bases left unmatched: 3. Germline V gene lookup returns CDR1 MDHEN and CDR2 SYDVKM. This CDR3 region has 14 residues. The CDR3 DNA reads TGTGCCAGCAGTTTGGGCAGGGGGAATTCACCCCTCCACTTT. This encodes CASSLGRGNSPLHF.

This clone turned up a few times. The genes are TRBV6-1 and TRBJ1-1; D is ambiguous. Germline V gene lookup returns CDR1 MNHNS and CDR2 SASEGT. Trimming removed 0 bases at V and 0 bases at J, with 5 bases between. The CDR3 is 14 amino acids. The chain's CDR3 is CASSEAFLNTEAFF. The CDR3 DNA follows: TGTGCCAGCAGTGAAGCATTCTTGAACACTGAAGCTTTCTTT.

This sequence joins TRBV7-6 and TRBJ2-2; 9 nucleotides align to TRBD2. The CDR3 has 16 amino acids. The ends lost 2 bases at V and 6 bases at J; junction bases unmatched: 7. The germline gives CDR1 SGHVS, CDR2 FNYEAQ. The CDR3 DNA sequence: TGTGCCAGCAGCTTACGAGTAGCGGGAGTGGCCGGGGAGCTGTTTTTT. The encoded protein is CASSLRVAGVAGELFF.

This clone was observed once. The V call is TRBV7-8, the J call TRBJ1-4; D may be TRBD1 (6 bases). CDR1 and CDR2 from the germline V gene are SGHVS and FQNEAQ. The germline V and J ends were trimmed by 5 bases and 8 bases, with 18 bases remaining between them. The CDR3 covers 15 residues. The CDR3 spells CASSRHQGIWEKLFF. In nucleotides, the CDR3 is TGTGCCAGCAGCCGTCATCAGGGGATATGGGAAAAACTGTTTTTT. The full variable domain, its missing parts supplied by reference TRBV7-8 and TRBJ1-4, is GAGVSQSPRYKVAKRGQDVALRCDPISGHVSLFWYQQALGQGPEFLTYFQNEAQLDKSGLPSDRFFAERPEGSVSTLKIQRTQQEDSAVYLCASSRHQGIWEKLFFGSGTQLSVL.

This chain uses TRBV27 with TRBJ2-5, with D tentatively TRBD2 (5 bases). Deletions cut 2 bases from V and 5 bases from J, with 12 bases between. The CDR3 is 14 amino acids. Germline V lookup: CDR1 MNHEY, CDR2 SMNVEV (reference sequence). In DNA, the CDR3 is TGTGCCAGCAGTTTACGAGGGTTCGGGGAGACCCAGTACTTC. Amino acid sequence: CASSLRGFGETQYF.

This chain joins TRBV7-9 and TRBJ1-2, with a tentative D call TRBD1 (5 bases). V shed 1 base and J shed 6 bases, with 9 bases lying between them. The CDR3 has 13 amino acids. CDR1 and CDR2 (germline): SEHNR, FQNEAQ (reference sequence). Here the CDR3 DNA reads TGTGCCAGCAGCTTAGGGGAGGGGCATGGCTACACCTTC. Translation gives CASSLGEGHGYTF.

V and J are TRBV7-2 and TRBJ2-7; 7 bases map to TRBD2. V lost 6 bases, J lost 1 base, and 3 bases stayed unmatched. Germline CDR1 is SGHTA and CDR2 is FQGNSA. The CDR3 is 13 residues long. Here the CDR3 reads CASRGRESYEQYF. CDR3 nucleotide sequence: TGTGCCAGCAGGGGGAGGGAGTCCTACGAGCAGTACTTC.

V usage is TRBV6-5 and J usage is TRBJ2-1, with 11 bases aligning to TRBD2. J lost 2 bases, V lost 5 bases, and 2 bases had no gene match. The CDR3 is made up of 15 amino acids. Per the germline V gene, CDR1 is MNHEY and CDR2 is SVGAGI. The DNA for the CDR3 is TGTGCCAGCAGTAATAGCGGGGGGGCCTACAATGAGCAGTTCTTC. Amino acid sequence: CASSNSGGAYNEQFF.

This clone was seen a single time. The CDR3 nucleotides are TGTGCCAGCAGTCATTGGTACAAGAGCACAGATACGCAGTATTTT. Residues: CASSHWYKSTDTQYF. The chain has TRBV5-6 and TRBJ2-3; no firm D call. This CDR3 comprises 15 residues. V was trimmed by 5 bases and J by 0 bases, leaving 13 bases between them. Looked up from germline, CDR1 is SGHDT and CDR2 is YYEEEE. Complete variable domain (other parts from reference TRBV5-6 and TRBJ2-3): DAGVTQSPTHLIKTRGQQVTLRCSPKSGHDTVSWYQQALGQGPQFIFQYYEEEERQRGNFPDRFSGHQFPNYSSELNVNALLLGDSALYLCASSHWYKSTDTQYFGPGTRLTVL.

The CDR3 reads CASRLAGAVSEQYF. The DNA for the CDR3 is TGTGCCAGCAGACTAGCGGGGGCGGTGAGCGAGCAGTACTTC. The chain recombines TRBV6-5 with TRBJ2-7; 11 positions agree with TRBD2. Germline CDR1 reads MNHEY; CDR2 reads SVGAGI. The CDR3 loop spans 14 amino acids. V gave up 6 bases and J gave up 6 bases; unmatched junction bases: 7.

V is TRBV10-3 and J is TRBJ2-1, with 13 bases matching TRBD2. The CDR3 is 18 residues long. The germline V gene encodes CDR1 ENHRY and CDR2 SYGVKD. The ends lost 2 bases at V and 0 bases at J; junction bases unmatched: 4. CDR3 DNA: TGTGCCATCAGTGAGCCTGGACTAGCGGGGGTCTCCTACAATGAGCAGTTCTTC. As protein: CAISEPGLAGVSYNEQFF.

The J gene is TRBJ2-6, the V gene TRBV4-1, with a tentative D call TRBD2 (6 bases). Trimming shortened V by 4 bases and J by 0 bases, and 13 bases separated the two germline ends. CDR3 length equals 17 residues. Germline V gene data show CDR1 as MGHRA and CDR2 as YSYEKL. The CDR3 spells CASSREAGISGANVLTF. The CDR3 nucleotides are TGCGCCAGCAGCCGGGAAGCGGGTATCTCTGGGGCCAACGTCCTGACTTTC.

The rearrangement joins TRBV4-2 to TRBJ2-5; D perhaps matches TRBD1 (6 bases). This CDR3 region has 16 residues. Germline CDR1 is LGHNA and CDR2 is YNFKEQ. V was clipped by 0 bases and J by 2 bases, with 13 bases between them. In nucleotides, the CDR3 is TGTGCCAGCAGCCAAGATGCGGCAGGGGCGCAAGAGACCCAGTACTTC. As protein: CASSQDAAGAQETQYF.

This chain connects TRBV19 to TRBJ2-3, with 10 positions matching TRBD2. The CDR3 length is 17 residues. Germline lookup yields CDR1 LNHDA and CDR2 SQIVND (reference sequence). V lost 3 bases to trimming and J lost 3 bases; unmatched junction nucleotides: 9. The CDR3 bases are TGTGCCAGTAGTATGGGGGTTAGCGGGGGGCCAACAGATACGCAGTATTTT. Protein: CASSMGVSGGPTDTQYF.

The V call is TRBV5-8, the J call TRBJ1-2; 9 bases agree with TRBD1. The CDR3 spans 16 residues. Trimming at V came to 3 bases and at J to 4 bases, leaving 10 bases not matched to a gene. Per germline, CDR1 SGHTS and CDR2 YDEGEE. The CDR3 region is CASSWGGTGTLYGYTF. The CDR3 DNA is TGTGCCAGCAGCTGGGGGGGGACAGGGACGCTCTATGGCTACACCTTC. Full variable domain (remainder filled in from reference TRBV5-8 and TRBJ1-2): EAGVTQSPTHLIKTRGQQATLRCSPISGHTSVYWYQQALGLGLQFLLWYDEGEERNRGNFPPRFSGRQFPNYSSELNVNALELEDSALYLCASSWGGTGTLYGYTFGSGTRLTVV.